These 3 T cell receptor beta chains share one sample of origin, sequenced in a study of STAT5B mutations in CD4+ large granular lymphocyte leukemia. Method: immunoSEQ multiplex PCR; TCRdb's copy keeps in-frame clones and lacks some. The sample consists of approximately 39,000 clones, 75% to 85% of them appearing once. Sequenced: CD4+ T cells from blood buffy coats. The receptors were gathered from a human donor in good health.

The chain carries TRBV11-3 and TRBJ2-5, with 7 bases that match TRBD1. Germline V CDR1 and CDR2: SGHNT, YENEEA. The CDR3 consists of 14 residues. Trimming at V came to 5 bases and at J to 2 bases, leaving 5 bases not matched to a gene. The DNA for the CDR3 is TGTGCCAGCAGCGCCAGGGGGACGCAAGAGACCCAGTACTTC. This sequence encodes CASSARGTQETQYF.

This clone was recorded only once. The V call is TRBV5-1, the J call TRBJ1-4; D ambiguous. Germline values: CDR1 SGHRS, CDR2 YFSETQ. V shed 0 bases and J shed 5 bases, with 11 bases lying between them. This CDR3 has 15 amino acids. The CDR3 is CASSLAGYKNEKLFF. CDR3 coding DNA: TGCGCCAGCAGCTTGGCCGGATACAAAAATGAAAAACTGTTTTTT.

The CDR3 spells CASSDRSPSYEQYF. DNA of the CDR3: TGCGCCAGCAGTGACAGGAGTCCCTCCTACGAGCAGTACTTC. The chain carries TRBV10-2 and TRBJ2-7; unclear D gene. With 3 bases removed from V and 0 bases from J, the gap between germline ends came to 9 bases. CDR3 length: 14 residues. CDR1 WSHSY and CDR2 SAAADI come from the germline V gene.